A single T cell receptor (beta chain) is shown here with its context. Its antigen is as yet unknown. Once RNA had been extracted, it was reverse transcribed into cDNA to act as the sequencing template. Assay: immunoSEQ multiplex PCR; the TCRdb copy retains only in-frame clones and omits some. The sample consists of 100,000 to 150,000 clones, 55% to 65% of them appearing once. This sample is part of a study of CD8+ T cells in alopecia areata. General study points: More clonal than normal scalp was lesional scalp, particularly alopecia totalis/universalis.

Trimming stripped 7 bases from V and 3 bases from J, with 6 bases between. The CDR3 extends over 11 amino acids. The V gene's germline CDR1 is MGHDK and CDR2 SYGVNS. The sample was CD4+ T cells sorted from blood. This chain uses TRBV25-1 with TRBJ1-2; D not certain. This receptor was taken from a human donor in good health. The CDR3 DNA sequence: TGTGCCAGCAAATGGGACTATGGCTACACCTTC. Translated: CASKWDYGYTF.